The rows below give T cell receptor beta chains drawn from one sample of a study of T-cell reconstitution after alpha-beta-depleted transplantation in children. TCRdb itself ran the PCR reads through MiXCR, one entry per CDR3 protein. The sample consists of roughly 49,000 distinct CDR3 sequences, about 9% of them appearing once. The material was PBMCs, mostly from graft donor cells, obtained 60 days after TCRalphabeta/CD19-depleted stem cell transplant. The receptors stem from a male patient aged 2 to 9 who had a stem cell transplant for chronic granulomatous disease, so the T cells may come from the graft donor. Both conserved end residues are part of each CDR3. A D gene is named only where the DNA matches it firmly. Size tells how often a clone was seen (once, few, many) or the class of an expanded clone, and some rows leave it out.

j_call,d_call,v_call,clone_size,cdr3_aa,cdr3_nt
TRBJ2-2,.,TRBV5-1,many,CASSFRLTQNTGELFF,TGCGCCAGCAGCTTCCGACTCACCCAGAACACCGGGGAGCTGTTTTTT
TRBJ2-1,.,TRBV29-1,many,CSVGGGSGSNEQFF,TGCAGCGTTGGCGGAGGGAGTGGTAGCAATGAGCAGTTCTTC
TRBJ2-2,TRBD1,TRBV4-2,.,CASSQDSSPPGQGAWTGELFF,TGTGCCAGCAGCCAAGACTCAAGCCCTCCGGGACAGGGGGCTTGGACCGGGGAGCTGTTTTTT
TRBJ2-3,.,TRBV19,few,CASSMLTTQYF,TGTGCCAGTAGTATGCTCACTACGCAGTATTTT
TRBJ2-1,TRBD2,TRBV9,many,CASSGNPIAGSYNEQFF,TGTGCCAGCAGCGGAAATCCAATAGCGGGCTCCTACAATGAGCAGTTCTTC
TRBJ1-5,.,TRBV7-2,many,CASSLGSGDNQPQHF,TGTGCCAGCAGCCTCGGGTCGGGGGATAATCAGCCCCAGCATTTT
TRBJ1-2,.,TRBV4-1,many,CAGGVPGYGYTF,TGCGCCGGAGGGGTTCCGGGCTATGGCTACACCTTC
TRBJ1-2,.,TRBV5-1,many,CASSSGTSNYGYTF,TGCGCCAGCAGCTCGGGGACGTCTAACTATGGCTACACCTTC
TRBJ2-7,TRBD2,TRBV10-3,many,CAIRRAGLAGEYEQYF,TGTGCCATCAGGAGGGCGGGGCTAGCGGGAGAGTACGAGCAGTACTTC
TRBJ2-7,.,TRBV12-3/TRBV12-4,many,CASTPGGVYEQYF,TGTGCCAGCACCCCCGGGGGAGTCTACGAGCAGTACTTC
TRBJ2-7,.,TRBV18,many,CASSLPGRRNEQYF,TGTGCCAGCTCACTCCCGGGACGGAGGAACGAGCAGTACTTC
TRBJ1-1,TRBD1,TRBV9,many,CASSVGTAEAFF,TGTGCCAGCAGCGTTGGGACAGCCGAAGCTTTCTTT
TRBJ2-1,TRBD2,TRBV9,.,CASSPLAGVSDNEQFF,TGTGCCAGCAGCCCCTTAGCGGGAGTTTCCGACAATGAGCAGTTCTTC
TRBJ1-5,.,TRBV3-1,few,CASSETGTHSNQPQHF,TGTGCCAGCAGCGAAACCGGGACACATAGCAATCAGCCCCAGCATTTT
TRBJ2-1,TRBD2,TRBV7-8,.,CASSHSGGVSEQFF,TGTGCCAGCAGCCATTCGGGGGGGGTGTCGGAGCAGTTCTTC
TRBJ1-3,.,TRBV7-2,few,CASSSGVFSGNTIYF,TGTGCCAGCAGCTCCGGAGTGTTCTCTGGAAACACCATATATTTT
TRBJ2-5,.,TRBV20-1,many,CSASLFLFTKQETQYF,TGCAGTGCTAGTCTTTTTCTTTTTACTAAACAAGAGACCCAGTACTTC
TRBJ2-1,.,TRBV20-1,many,CSARDRTGAGSYNEQFF,TGCAGTGCTAGAGATCGGACGGGAGCGGGCTCCTACAATGAGCAGTTCTTC
TRBJ2-5,.,TRBV20-1,many,CSARMGQETQYF,TGCAGTGCTAGAATGGGCCAAGAGACCCAGTACTTC
TRBJ2-1,.,TRBV2,many,CASSASGASYNEQFF,TGTGCCAGCAGTGCGTCCGGGGCATCCTACAATGAGCAGTTCTTC
TRBJ2-3,TRBD1,TRBV7-6,many,CASSSVYSGGVTDTQYF,TGTGCCAGCAGCTCCGTTTACTCAGGGGGCGTGACAGATACGCAGTATTTT
TRBJ2-1,TRBD1,TRBV20-1,many,CSAREPTGGSYNEQFF,TGCAGTGCTAGAGAACCGACAGGGGGCTCCTACAATGAGCAGTTCTTC
TRBJ2-5,TRBD1,TRBV30,many,CALDTGTGQETQYF,TGTGCCCTGGACACCGGGACAGGTCAAGAGACCCAGTACTTC
TRBJ1-2,.,TRBV5-5,.,CASSLGKANYGYTF,TGTGCCAGCAGCTTGGGAAAAGCTAACTATGGCTACACCTTC
TRBJ1-2,TRBD1,TRBV6-1,.,CASSRTGANYGYTF,TGTGCCAGCAGTAGGACAGGAGCTAACTATGGCTACACCTTC
TRBJ1-2,.,TRBV5-1,many,CASSLGNYGYTF,TGCGCCAGCAGCTTGGGTAACTATGGCTACACCTTC
TRBJ2-1,TRBD1,TRBV2,many,CASRKDRASYNEQFF,TGTGCCAGCAGGAAAGACAGGGCTTCCTACAATGAGCAGTTCTTC
TRBJ2-7,.,TRBV7-2,many,CASSHLGVFPYEQYF,TGTGCCAGCAGCCATCTTGGGGTATTCCCCTACGAGCAGTACTTC
TRBJ1-1,.,TRBV28,many,CASSPVGAGKAFF,TGTGCCAGCAGCCCCGTAGGGGCAGGTAAAGCTTTCTTT
TRBJ2-5,.,TRBV6-1,many,CADSGTRKETQYF,TGTGCCGACTCCGGGACACGTAAAGAGACCCAGTACTTC
TRBJ1-2,.,TRBV11-2,many,CASSFDRFGYTF,TGTGCCAGCAGCTTTGACCGGTTTGGCTACACCTTC
TRBJ2-5,.,TRBV9,many,CASSGGYGLRLRETQYF,TGTGCCAGCAGCGGAGGCTACGGCTTAAGACTAAGGGAGACCCAGTACTTC
TRBJ1-3,.,TRBV20-1,many,CSARGDSSGNTIYF,TGCAGTGCTAGGGGTGACAGCTCTGGAAACACCATATATTTT
TRBJ2-6,.,TRBV7-6,few,CASSPALSGANVLTF,TGTGCCAGCAGCCCCGCCTTATCTGGGGCCAACGTCCTGACTTTC
TRBJ2-3,.,TRBV28,many,CASSHTLGADTQYF,TGTGCCAGCAGTCACACCCTGGGGGCAGATACGCAGTATTTT
TRBJ1-4,.,TRBV27,.,CASSFLPCDWPPSLDLRARVLF,TGTGCCAGCAGTTTTCTACCCTGTGACTGGCCCCCCTCCCTCGATTTAAGGGCAAGGGTACTTTTT
TRBJ1-4,TRBD1,TRBV5-1,many,CASRRDSTNEKLFF,TGCGCCAGCAGAAGGGACAGTACTAATGAAAAACTGTTTTTT
TRBJ2-1,.,TRBV10-2,many,CASLRTAYVNEQFF,TGCGCCAGCCTCAGGACAGCCTACGTTAATGAGCAGTTCTTC
TRBJ1-2,.,TRBV12-3/TRBV12-4,few,CASSFVGWGYTF,TGTGCCAGCAGTTTCGTGGGTTGGGGCTACACCTTC
TRBJ2-1,TRBD2,TRBV11-2,many,CASSKQLAGSYNEQFF,TGTGCCAGCAGCAAACAACTAGCGGGAAGCTACAATGAGCAGTTCTTC
TRBJ2-6,TRBD1,TRBV19,few,CASSVWTGSGANVLTF,TGTGCCAGTAGTGTCTGGACAGGGTCTGGGGCCAACGTCCTGACTTTC
TRBJ1-4,.,TRBV5-1,few,CASSLGDTRPNEKLFF,TGCGCCAGCAGCTTGGGGGACACCCGCCCTAATGAAAAACTGTTTTTT
TRBJ2-7,.,TRBV7-6,few,CASGHYDYEQYF,TGTGCCAGCGGCCATTACGATTACGAGCAGTACTTC
TRBJ2-7,.,TRBV9,few,CASSFNPDWNLGEQYF,TGTGCCAGCAGCTTTAACCCGGACTGGAACCTTGGCGAGCAGTACTTC
TRBJ1-1,.,TRBV12-3/TRBV12-4,many,CASSLGPNTEAFF,TGTGCCAGCAGTTTAGGGCCTAACACTGAAGCTTTCTTT
TRBJ1-3,.,TRBV20-1,many,CSATLTVRSGNTIYF,TGCAGTGCTACCCTTACAGTCCGCTCTGGAAACACCATATATTTT
TRBJ2-1,TRBD2,TRBV20-1,.,CSALSGSGVNEQFF,TGCAGTGCCCTTAGCGGGAGCGGTGTCAATGAGCAGTTCTTC
TRBJ2-5,TRBD1,TRBV20-1,.,CSARDPSQGVQTQYF,TGCAGTGCTAGAGATCCGTCGCAGGGGGTGCAGACCCAGTACTTC